In its sample, the clone carrying this T cell receptor (beta chain) is medium-sized. Antigen specificity is unknown. Possible read error: a much larger clone is one base away. The length of the CDR3 is 20 residues. Germline V gene data show CDR1 as DFQATT and CDR2 as SNEGSKA (reference sequence). Trimming cost V 3 bases and J 0 bases; bases outside gene matches: 13. This entry belongs to a study of tumor-infiltrating lymphocytes in glioblastoma multiforme. Study-level findings and limits: The T cells in this sample were not sorted into functional subsets. Detected clone frequencies may not reflect cell counts, being RNA-based.

Multiple V-beta primers and a C-beta primer amplified TCRB from RNA. A C-beta primer primed TCRB cDNA from about 0.45 ug RNA. Using its own MiXCR run on the multiplex PCR reads, TCRdb lists one record per CDR3 protein. The sample shows some 10,000 distinct CDR3 sequences, 66% of them seen only once. This chain uses TRBV20-1 with TRBJ2-3, with 15 bases identical to TRBD2. The specimen sequenced was brain tumor tissue. This TCR derives from a male donor with glioblastoma. Here the CDR3 DNA reads TGCAGTGCTAGTCGCCTCGGACTAGCGGGAGGGCCGAGTAGCACAGATACGCAGTATTTT. Its translation: CSASRLGLAGGPSSTDTQYF.